Listed here are 4 T cell receptor beta chains from one sample, sequenced in a study of T cells after yellow fever vaccination (dated by TCRdb to between 2018 and 2020). Library method: 5' RACE. The instrument given in TCRdb is Illumina NovaSeq 6000. TCRdb handled the public reads itself, with Q25 trimming in fastp and clone calling in MiXCR, and kept productive beta chains. Each CDR3 protein gets just one entry, which takes the most common genes and DNA from the rows behind it. This sample has 150,000 to 200,000 distinct CDR3 sequences in its table, and 7% to 10% of those were observed once. The ten largest clones add up to around 33% of the sample. Reading the label with the study, this specimen's treatment or condition is: live attenuated yellow fever vaccine strain. Sample: CD8+ T cells sorted from PBMCs, taken 45 days after the yellow fever booster vaccination. All receptors come from a man between 18 and 29 years old who received the YFV17D yellow fever vaccine.

The CDR3 sequence: CASSQDRVRLTNTGELFF. The CDR3 DNA reads TGCGCCAGCAGCCAAGACAGGGTCCGGCTCACGAACACCGGGGAGCTGTTTTTT. The chain carries TRBV4-3 and TRBJ2-2; possible D gene TRBD1, 5 bases. This CDR3 is built from 18 residues. CDR1 and CDR2 from the germline V gene are LGHNA and YSLEER. V gave up 0 bases and J gave up 0 bases, with 14 bases separating them.

The V gene is TRBV9, the J gene TRBJ2-1, with a tentative D call TRBD1 (6 bases). Between the trimmed V and J ends, which lost 3 bases and 3 bases, there was a span of 16 bases. This CDR3 region has 16 residues. The germline V gene encodes CDR1 SGDLS and CDR2 YYNGEE. Written as DNA, the CDR3 is TGTGCCAGCAGCGCCGAACAGGTCAGGGGCTACAATGAGCAGTTCTTC. It codes for CASSAEQVRGYNEQFF.

The genes are TRBV5-1 and TRBJ2-3; D may match TRBD1 or TRBD2 (6 bases each). The V and J ends lost 2 bases and 2 bases respectively, with 15 bases between them. The CDR3 extends over 16 amino acids. The germline CDR1 and CDR2 sequences are SGHRS and YFSETQ. The CDR3 protein is CASSFVQGGHTDTQYF. CDR3 DNA: TGCGCCAGCAGCTTTGTACAGGGAGGCCACACAGATACGCAGTATTTT. Filled out from reference TRBV5-1 and TRBJ2-3, the complete variable domain reads KAGVTQTPRYLIKTRGQQVTLSCSPISGHRSVSWYQQTPGQGLQFLFEYFSETQRNKGNFPGRFSGRQFSNSRSEMNVSTLELGDSALYLCASSFVQGGHTDTQYFGPGTRLTVL.

Only a few counts were recorded for this clonotype. The gene calls are TRBV12-3 or TRBV12-4 and TRBJ1-1; a possible D gene is TRBD1 (6 bases). V shed 6 bases and J shed 6 bases, with 11 bases lying between them. This CDR3 has 12 residues. CDR3 region: CASSLWGPEAFF. CDR3 nucleotide sequence: TGTGCCAGCAGCCTTTGGGGGCCTGAAGCTTTCTTT.